A single sample gave rise to the 25 T cell receptor beta chains below, sequenced in a study of blood T cell repertoires in COVID-19. The repertoire was sequenced with immunoSEQ multiplex PCR; TCRdb's copy has only in-frame clones and lacks some. Of about 270,000 clones in the sample, about 91% are singletons; the top ten hold 0.95% to 1.5%. The sequencing sample was made of PBMCs or T cells enriched from blood (not recorded which). The receptor set was obtained from a woman aged 40 to 50 with acute COVID-19.

The gene calls are TRBV6-5 and TRBJ2-7; D call uncertain. The CDR3 extends over 12 amino acids. The V gene's germline CDR1 is MNHEY and CDR2 SVGAGI. V was shortened by 11 bases and J by 3 bases, with 14 bases between the two germline ends. The DNA for the CDR3 is TGTGCCTCAGGCCCGGTTCTCTACGAGCAGTACTTC. It translates to CASGPVLYEQYF.

The chain joins TRBV19 to TRBJ1-1; TRBD1 matches 8 bases. Trimming cost V 5 bases and J 5 bases; bases outside gene matches: 13. This CDR3 is built from 16 residues. CDR1 and CDR2 from the germline V gene are LNHDA and SQIVND (reference sequence). Here the CDR3 reads CASSFPRQGMATEAFF. CDR3 nucleotide sequence: TGTGCCAGTAGTTTCCCCCGACAGGGGATGGCAACTGAAGCTTTCTTT.

This clone has a handful of counts. The chain joins TRBV2 to TRBJ1-1; the D is unclear. The CDR3 is 12 residues long. Germline loops: CDR1 SNHLY, CDR2 FYNNEI. Trimming took off 5 bases at V and 4 bases at J, with 8 bases between the two ends. The DNA of the CDR3 is TGTGCCAGCAGTAAACAAGTCACTGAAGCTTTCTTT. Translation: CASSKQVTEAFF.

The rearrangement uses TRBV27 and TRBJ1-1; D gene unclear. CDR1 and CDR2 (germline): MNHEY, SMNVEV (reference sequence). The V gene lost 3 bases and the J gene lost 0 bases, with 8 bases spanning the gap. This CDR3 contains 14 residues. CDR3 amino acids: CASSFGSLNTEAFF. Here the CDR3 DNA reads TGTGCCAGCAGTTTCGGTTCCCTGAACACTGAAGCTTTCTTT.

This chain links TRBV11-2 with TRBJ2-2, with TRBD2 identical over 13 bases. Unmatched junction bases numbered 1, after V lost 3 bases and J lost 6 bases. The V gene's germline CDR1 is SGHAT and CDR2 FQNNGV. The length of the CDR3 is 15 residues. In DNA, the CDR3 is TGTGCCAGCAGCTTCGGACTAGCGGGGGCCGGGGAGCTGTTTTTT. It specifies CASSFGLAGAGELFF.

The gene calls are TRBV7-2 and TRBJ1-2; D uncertain. The CDR3 runs to 15 residues. Germline-derived CDR1 and CDR2 are SGHTA and FQGNSA. The V and J ends lost 1 base and 2 bases respectively, with 11 bases between them. CDR3 bases: TGTGCCAGCAGCTTAGAGATTGGCAACAACTATGGCTACACCTTC. Its protein is CASSLEIGNNYGYTF.

The chain recombines TRBV5-4 with TRBJ2-1; D is perhaps TRBD2 (6 bases). The CDR3 length is 14 residues. The V gene lost 2 bases and the J gene lost 3 bases, with 9 bases spanning the gap. Germline assignment: CDR1 SGHNT and CDR2 YYREEE (reference sequence). Written as DNA, the CDR3 is TGTGCCAGCAGCTTTAGCGGAGACTACAATGAGCAGTTCTTC. Translation gives CASSFSGDYNEQFF.

This chain uses TRBV6-5 with TRBJ1-5; D is unresolved. The germline V gene encodes CDR1 MNHEY and CDR2 SVGAGI. V gave up 4 bases and J gave up 4 bases, with 14 bases separating them. The CDR3 has 15 residues. CDR3 in DNA: TGTGCCAGCAGTTCCACCGAATCAGAAAATCAGCCCCAGCATTTT. Encoded protein: CASSSTESENQPQHF.

CDR3 DNA sequence: TGTGCCAGCAGCTTATCAACGGGGTCCAATGAGCAGTTCTTC. Translated: CASSLSTGSNEQFF. This chain uses TRBV13 with TRBJ2-1, with TRBD2 as a possible D gene (5 bases). Trimming shortened V by 2 bases and J by 6 bases, and 11 bases separated the two germline ends. CDR1 is PRHDT, CDR2 FYEKMQ, per germline (reference sequence). The CDR3 is 14 residues long.

The V call is TRBV28, the J call TRBJ2-2; TRBD2 matches 13 bases. The CDR3 totals 20 residues. Germline V gene lookup returns CDR1 MDHEN and CDR2 SYDVKM. After removal of 2 bases from V and 6 bases from J, the junction contained 15 bases not matched to a gene. The CDR3: CASSLNPGTSGMGRAGELFF. CDR3 sequence (DNA): TGTGCCAGCAGTTTAAATCCCGGGACTAGCGGGATGGGAAGGGCCGGGGAGCTGTTTTTT.

This chain uses TRBV18 with TRBJ2-1; the match to TRBD2 covers 10 bases. CDR1 is KGHSH, CDR2 LQKENI, per germline. This CDR3 region has 17 residues. The junction had 16 bases not matched to a gene; V was cut back by 5 bases and J by 9 bases. DNA for the CDR3: TGTGCCAGCTCAACTTCTACTAGCGGGGTTTCCGCGGGTGAGCAGTTCTTC. Translating gives CASSTSTSGVSAGEQFF. Variable domain in full (rest from reference TRBV18 and TRBJ2-1): NAGVMQNPRHLVRRRGQEARLRCSPMKGHSHVYWYRQLPEEGLKFMVYLQKENIIDESGMPKERFSAEFPKEGPSILRIQQVVRGDSAAYFCASSTSTSGVSAGEQFFGPGTRLTVL.

The chain is built from TRBV4-2 and TRBJ2-3; D possibly corresponds to TRBD2 (5 bases). Trimming pared 1 base from V and 2 bases from J, leaving 13 bases between. This CDR3 contains 16 residues. Germline-derived CDR1 and CDR2 are LGHNA and YNFKEQ. The CDR3 DNA sequence: TGTGCCAGCAGCCAAGCCTTGGACTTCAACACAGATACGCAGTATTTT. Its protein product is CASSQALDFNTDTQYF.

CDR3 in DNA: TGTGCCAGCAGCAGGGGACAGGGAGGGAATCAGCCCCAGCATTTT. The encoded protein is CASSRGQGGNQPQHF. The V gene is TRBV28, the J gene TRBJ1-5, with TRBD1 matching 9 bases. This CDR3 comprises 15 residues. The trim removed 6 bases at V and 4 bases at J, leaving 7 bases unmatched. The germline V gene encodes CDR1 MDHEN and CDR2 SYDVKM.

The chain employs TRBV15 and TRBJ2-1, with TRBD2 matching over 7 bases. The germline V gene has CDR1 LNHNV and CDR2 YYDKDF (reference sequence). J was trimmed by 7 bases and V by 0 bases; bases with no gene match: 12. The CDR3 extends over 17 amino acids. DNA of the CDR3: TGTGCCACCAGCAGAGATTTGAGGGAGGGCCTATGGAATGAGCAGTTCTTC. Protein product: CATSRDLREGLWNEQFF.

J is TRBJ2-5 and V is TRBV6-1; possible D gene TRBD1, 6 bases. Between the trimmed V and J ends, which lost 3 bases and 0 bases, there was a span of 8 bases. The CDR3 loop spans 14 amino acids. CDR1 is MNHNS, CDR2 SASEGT, per germline. Here the CDR3 DNA reads TGTGCCAGCAGTGAGGGACACTACCAAGAGACCCAGTACTTC. Translating it yields CASSEGHYQETQYF.

This chain links TRBV24-1 with TRBJ2-1; no definite D call. Trimming stripped 3 bases from V and 6 bases from J, with 14 bases between. The length of the CDR3 is 15 residues. Germline V gene sequence: CDR1 KGHDR, CDR2 SFDVKD. The CDR3 loop reads CATSDPPPLGNEQFF. The DNA for the CDR3 is TGTGCCACCAGTGATCCCCCGCCTCTCGGCAATGAGCAGTTCTTC.

The chain joins TRBV4-1 to TRBJ1-1, with TRBD1 matching over 8 bases. Trimming cost V 3 bases and J 6 bases; bases outside gene matches: 12. Germline V gives CDR1 MGHRA, CDR2 YSYEKL. The CDR3 runs 16 residues. CDR3 nucleotides: TGCGCCAGCAGCCACCCGCGAGGACAGGGTAAATCTGAAGCTTTCTTT. Residues: CASSHPRGQGKSEAFF.

The J gene is TRBJ1-6, the V gene TRBV2; 8 bases line up with TRBD1. The CDR3 length is 15 residues. Germline V gene data show CDR1 as SNHLY and CDR2 as FYNNEI. V gave up 5 bases and J gave up 7 bases; unmatched junction bases: 7. The chain's CDR3 is CASSRDRPPNSPLHF. Written as DNA, the CDR3 is TGTGCCAGCAGTAGGGACAGGCCACCAAATTCACCCCTCCACTTT.

V and J are TRBV12-5 and TRBJ1-1, with TRBD1 identical over 8 bases. The CDR3 has 17 amino acids. CDR1 and CDR2 from the germline V gene are LGHNT and FRNRAP. Germline trimming cut 0 bases from V and 5 bases from J; bases unmatched to any gene: 11. The CDR3 DNA sequence: TGTGCTAGTGGTTTGGTAAGGACCCAGGGGGCAGGGACTGAAGCTTTCTTT. It translates to CASGLVRTQGAGTEAFF.

In the case of this clone: The same CDR3 arises from other DNA sequences in this sample as well. V is TRBV28 and J is TRBJ1-2; D is unresolved. Looked up from germline, CDR1 is MDHEN and CDR2 is SYDVKM. The CDR3 has 12 residues. Between the trimmed V and J ends, which lost 5 bases and 4 bases, there was a span of 8 bases. DNA for the CDR3: TGTGCCAGCAGTCTAAGACTCTATGGCTACACCTTC. Amino acid sequence: CASSLRLYGYTF.

The V call is TRBV18, the J call TRBJ1-4, with 8 bases lining up with TRBD1. The length of the CDR3 is 15 residues. V was pared by 3 bases and J by 5 bases, with 5 bases of the junction left unmatched. Germline V gene lookup returns CDR1 KGHSH and CDR2 LQKENI. The CDR3 here is CASSPRQGLNEKLFF. Here the CDR3 DNA reads TGTGCCAGCTCACCGCGACAGGGGTTAAATGAAAAACTGTTTTTT. Looking up the rest from reference TRBV18 and TRBJ1-4 gives the full variable domain: NAGVMQNPRHLVRRRGQEARLRCSPMKGHSHVYWYRQLPEEGLKFMVYLQKENIIDESGMPKERFSAEFPKEGPSILRIQQVVRGDSAAYFCASSPRQGLNEKLFFGSGTQLSVL.

Only one count was recorded for this clone. The chain has TRBV5-1 and TRBJ2-1; 13 positions match TRBD2. Germline CDR1 SGHRS, CDR2 YFSETQ. The CDR3 has 16 residues. V lost 5 bases, J lost 3 bases, and 5 bases stayed unmatched. CDR3 amino acids: CASRELAGGNYNEQFF. CDR3 DNA sequence: TGCGCCAGCAGGGAACTAGCGGGGGGGAACTACAATGAGCAGTTCTTC.

The V call is TRBV28, the J call TRBJ1-2; TRBD1 is a possible D gene (5 bases). The CDR3 is made up of 12 amino acids. The V end lost 9 bases, the J end lost 7 bases, and 15 bases lay between the germline ends. Germline V gives CDR1 MDHEN, CDR2 SYDVKM. CDR3 coding DNA: TGTGCCAGTCCCGCTTCCGGGGGTGGCTACACCTTC. Protein sequence: CASPASGGGYTF.

V usage is TRBV5-1 and J usage is TRBJ1-1; D unresolved. CDR1 and CDR2 from the germline V gene are SGHRS and YFSETQ. V dropped 4 bases and J dropped 3 bases, with 16 bases sitting between them. CDR3 length: 15 residues. CDR3 sequence reads: CASSDGVGGDTEAFF. CDR3 bases: TGCGCCAGCAGCGACGGGGTAGGTGGTGACACTGAAGCTTTCTTT. Complete variable domain (other parts from reference TRBV5-1 and TRBJ1-1): KAGVTQTPRYLIKTRGQQVTLSCSPISGHRSVSWYQQTPGQGLQFLFEYFSETQRNKGNFPGRFSGRQFSNSRSEMNVSTLELGDSALYLCASSDGVGGDTEAFFGQGTRLTVV.

This sequence joins TRBV9 and TRBJ2-1, with D tentatively TRBD2 (5 bases). Deletions cut 1 base from V and 3 bases from J, with 23 bases between. The CDR3 sequence is 19 residues long. Germline CDR1 and CDR2: SGDLS and YYNGEE. The CDR3, as DNA: TGTGCCAGCAGCGTACGAGGAGTTCAGTGGGAGCGGCACTACAATGAGCAGTTCTTC. Translated: CASSVRGVQWERHYNEQFF.